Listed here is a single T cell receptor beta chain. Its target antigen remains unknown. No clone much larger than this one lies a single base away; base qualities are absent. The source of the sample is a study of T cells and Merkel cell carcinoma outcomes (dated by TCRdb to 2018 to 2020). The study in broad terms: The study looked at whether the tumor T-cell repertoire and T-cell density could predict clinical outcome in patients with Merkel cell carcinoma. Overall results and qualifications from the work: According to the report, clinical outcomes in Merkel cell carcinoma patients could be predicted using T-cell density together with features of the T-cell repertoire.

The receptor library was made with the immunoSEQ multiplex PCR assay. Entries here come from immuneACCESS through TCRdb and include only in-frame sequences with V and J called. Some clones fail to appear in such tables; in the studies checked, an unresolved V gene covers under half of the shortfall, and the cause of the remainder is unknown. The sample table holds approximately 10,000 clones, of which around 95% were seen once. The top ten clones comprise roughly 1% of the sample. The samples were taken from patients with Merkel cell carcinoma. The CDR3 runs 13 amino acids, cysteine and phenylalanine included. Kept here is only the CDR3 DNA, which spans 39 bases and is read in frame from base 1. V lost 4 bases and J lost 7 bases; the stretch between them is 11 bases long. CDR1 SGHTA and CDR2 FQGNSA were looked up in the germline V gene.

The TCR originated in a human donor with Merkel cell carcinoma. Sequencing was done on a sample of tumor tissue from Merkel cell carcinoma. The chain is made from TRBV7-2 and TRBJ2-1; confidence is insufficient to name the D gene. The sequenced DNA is TGTGCCAGCAGCTCCCCGACTGTTAATGAGCAGTTCTTC. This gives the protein CASSSPTVNEQFF.